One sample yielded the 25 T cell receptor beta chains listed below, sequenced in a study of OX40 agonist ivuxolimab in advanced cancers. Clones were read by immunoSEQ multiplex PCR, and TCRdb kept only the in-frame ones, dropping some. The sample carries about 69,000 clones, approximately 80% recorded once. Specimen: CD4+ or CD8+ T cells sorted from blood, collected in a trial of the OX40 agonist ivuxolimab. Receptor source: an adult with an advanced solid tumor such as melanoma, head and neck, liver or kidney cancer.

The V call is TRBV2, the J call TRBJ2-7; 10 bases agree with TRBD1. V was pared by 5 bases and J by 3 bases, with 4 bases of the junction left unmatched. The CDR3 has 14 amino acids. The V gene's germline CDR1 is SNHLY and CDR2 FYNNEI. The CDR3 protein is CASSMTGGYYEQYF. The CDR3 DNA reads TGTGCCAGCAGTATGACAGGGGGCTACTACGAGCAGTACTTC.

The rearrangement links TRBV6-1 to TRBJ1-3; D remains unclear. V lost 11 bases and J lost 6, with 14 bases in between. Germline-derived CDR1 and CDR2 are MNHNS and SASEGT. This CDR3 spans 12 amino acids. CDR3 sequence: CALRTDTNTIYF. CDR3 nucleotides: TGTGCCCTTAGGACCGATACAAACACCATATATTTT.

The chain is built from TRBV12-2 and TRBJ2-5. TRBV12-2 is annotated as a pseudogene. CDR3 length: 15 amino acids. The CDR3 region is CASRSRDEGQETQYF. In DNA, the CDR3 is TGTGCAAGTCGCTCCCGGGACGAGGGCCAAGAGACCCAGTACTTC.

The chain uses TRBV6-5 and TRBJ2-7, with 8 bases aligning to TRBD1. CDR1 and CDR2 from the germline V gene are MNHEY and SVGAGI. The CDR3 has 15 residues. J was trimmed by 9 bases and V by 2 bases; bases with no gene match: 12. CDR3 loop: CASSYRSGQGAVQYF. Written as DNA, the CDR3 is TGTGCCAGCAGTTACAGGTCGGGTCAGGGGGCTGTGCAGTACTTC.

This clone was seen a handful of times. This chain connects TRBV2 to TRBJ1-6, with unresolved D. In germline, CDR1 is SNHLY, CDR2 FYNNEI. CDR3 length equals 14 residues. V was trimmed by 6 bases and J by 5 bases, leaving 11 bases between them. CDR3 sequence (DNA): TGTGCCAGCAGATCGACCTGGAATAATTCACCCCTCCACTTT. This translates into CASRSTWNNSPLHF.

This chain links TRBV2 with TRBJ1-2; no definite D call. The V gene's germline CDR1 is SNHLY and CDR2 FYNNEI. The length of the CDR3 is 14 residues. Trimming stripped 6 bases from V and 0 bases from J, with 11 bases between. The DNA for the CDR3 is TGTGCCAGCAGCCCACAGAGAGCTAACTATGGCTACACCTTC. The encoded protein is CASSPQRANYGYTF. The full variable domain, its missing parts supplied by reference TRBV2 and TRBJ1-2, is EPEVTQTPSHQVTQMGQEVILRCVPISNHLYFYWYRQILGQKVEFLVSFYNNEISEKSEIFDDQFSVERPDGSNFTLKIRSTKLEDSAMYFCASSPQRANYGYTFGSGTRLTVV.

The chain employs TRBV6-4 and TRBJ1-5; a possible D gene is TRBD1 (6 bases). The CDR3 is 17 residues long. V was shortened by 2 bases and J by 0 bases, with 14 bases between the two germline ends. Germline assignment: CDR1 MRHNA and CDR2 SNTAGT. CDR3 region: CASSDALGQYSNQPQHF. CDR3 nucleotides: TGTGCCAGCAGTGACGCGCTGGGACAATATAGCAATCAGCCCCAGCATTTT.

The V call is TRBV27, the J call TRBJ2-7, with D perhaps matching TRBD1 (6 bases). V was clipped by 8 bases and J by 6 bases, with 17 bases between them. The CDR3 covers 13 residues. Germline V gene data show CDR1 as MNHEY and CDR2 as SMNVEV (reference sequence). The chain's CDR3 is CASGNWGRGEQYF. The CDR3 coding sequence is TGTGCCAGCGGAAATTGGGGCAGGGGCGAGCAGTACTTC.

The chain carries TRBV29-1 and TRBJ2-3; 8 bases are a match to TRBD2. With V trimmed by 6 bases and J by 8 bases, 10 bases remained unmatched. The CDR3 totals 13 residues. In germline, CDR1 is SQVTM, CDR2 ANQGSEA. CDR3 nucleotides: TGCAGCGTATCCGGGACTAGTGTGGTTACGCAGTATTTT. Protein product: CSVSGTSVVTQYF.

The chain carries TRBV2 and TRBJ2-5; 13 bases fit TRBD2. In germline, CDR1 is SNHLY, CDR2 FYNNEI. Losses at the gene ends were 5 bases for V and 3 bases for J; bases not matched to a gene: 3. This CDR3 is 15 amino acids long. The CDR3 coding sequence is TGTGCCAGCAGTTTGGGACTAGCGGGGAAAGAGACCCAGTACTTC. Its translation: CASSLGLAGKETQYF.

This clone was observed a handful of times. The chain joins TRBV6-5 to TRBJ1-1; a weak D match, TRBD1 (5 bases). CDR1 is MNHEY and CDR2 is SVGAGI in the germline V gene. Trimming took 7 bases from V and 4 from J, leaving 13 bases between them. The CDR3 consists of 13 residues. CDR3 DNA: TGTGCCAGCATCAGGCAGGGTGGCACTGAAGCTTTCTTT. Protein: CASIRQGGTEAFF.

The DNA of the CDR3 is TGTGCCAGCAGTCTAGAGCGGGAGGGCATTGGGCAGTTCTTC. Amino acids: CASSLEREGIGQFF. The genes are TRBV28 and TRBJ2-1, with 10 bases lining up with TRBD2. Germline CDR1 is MDHEN and CDR2 is SYDVKM. The junction had 10 bases not matched to a gene; V was cut back by 5 bases and J by 12 bases. The CDR3 sequence is 14 residues long.

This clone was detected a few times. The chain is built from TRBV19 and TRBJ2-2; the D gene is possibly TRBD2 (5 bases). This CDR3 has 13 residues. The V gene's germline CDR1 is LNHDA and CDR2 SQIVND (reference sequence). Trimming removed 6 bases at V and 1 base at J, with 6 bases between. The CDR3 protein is CASRAGNTGELFF. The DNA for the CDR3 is TGTGCCAGTAGGGCGGGGAACACCGGGGAGCTGTTTTTT. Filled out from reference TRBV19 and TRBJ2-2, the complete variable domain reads DGGITQSPKYLFRKEGQNVTLSCEQNLNHDAMYWYRQDPGQGLRLIYYSQIVNDFQKGDIAEGYSVSREKKESFPLTVTSAQKNPTAFYLCASRAGNTGELFFGEGSRLTVL.

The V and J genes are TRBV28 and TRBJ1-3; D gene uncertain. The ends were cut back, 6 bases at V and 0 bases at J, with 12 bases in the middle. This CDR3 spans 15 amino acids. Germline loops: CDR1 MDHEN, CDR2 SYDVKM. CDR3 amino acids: CASSPRVPSGNTIYF. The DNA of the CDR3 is TGTGCCAGCAGCCCGAGGGTCCCCTCTGGAAACACCATATATTTT.

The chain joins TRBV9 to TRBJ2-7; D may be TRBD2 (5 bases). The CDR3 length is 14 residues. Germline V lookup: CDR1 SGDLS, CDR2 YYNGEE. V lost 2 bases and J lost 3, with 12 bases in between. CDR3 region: CASSVSPGVYEQYF. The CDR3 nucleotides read TGTGCCAGCAGCGTGAGTCCCGGGGTCTACGAGCAGTACTTC. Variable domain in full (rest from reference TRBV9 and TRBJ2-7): DSGVTQTPKHLITATGQRVTLRCSPRSGDLSVYWYQQSLDQGLQFLIQYYNGEERAKGNILERFSAQQFPDLHSELNLSSLELGDSALYFCASSVSPGVYEQYFGPGTRLTVT.

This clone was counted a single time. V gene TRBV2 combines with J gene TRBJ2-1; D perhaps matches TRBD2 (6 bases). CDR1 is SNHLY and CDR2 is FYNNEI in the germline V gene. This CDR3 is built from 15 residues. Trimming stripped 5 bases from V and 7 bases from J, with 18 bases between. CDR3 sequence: CASSRGTFGGNEQFF. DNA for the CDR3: TGTGCCAGCAGTCGCGGGACTTTTGGTGGGAATGAGCAGTTCTTC.

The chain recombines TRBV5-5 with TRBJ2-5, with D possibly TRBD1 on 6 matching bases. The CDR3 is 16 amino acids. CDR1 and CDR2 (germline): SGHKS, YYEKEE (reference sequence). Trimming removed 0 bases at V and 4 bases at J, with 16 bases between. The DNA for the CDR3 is TGTGCCAGCAGCTTGGGACAGGCGTTCAAGGCAGAGACCCAGTACTTC. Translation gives CASSLGQAFKAETQYF. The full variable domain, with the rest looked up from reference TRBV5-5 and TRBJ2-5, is DAGVTQSPTHLIKTRGQQVTLRCSPISGHKSVSWYQQVLGQGPQFIFQYYEKEERGRGNFPDRFSARQFPNYSSELNVNALLLGDSALYLCASSLGQAFKAETQYFGPGTRLLVL.

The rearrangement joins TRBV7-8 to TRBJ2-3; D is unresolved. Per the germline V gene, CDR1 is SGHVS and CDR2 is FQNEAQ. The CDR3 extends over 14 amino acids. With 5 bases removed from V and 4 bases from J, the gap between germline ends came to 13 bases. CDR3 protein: CASSLPGSPDTQYF. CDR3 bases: TGTGCCAGCAGCCTCCCCGGCAGCCCAGATACGCAGTATTTT.

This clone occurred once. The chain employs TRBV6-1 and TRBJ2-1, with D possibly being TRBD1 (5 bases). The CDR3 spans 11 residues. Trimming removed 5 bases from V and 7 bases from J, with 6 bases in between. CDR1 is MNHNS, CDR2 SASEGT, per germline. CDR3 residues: CASSYRNEQFF. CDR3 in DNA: TGTGCCAGCAGTTACAGGAATGAGCAGTTCTTC.

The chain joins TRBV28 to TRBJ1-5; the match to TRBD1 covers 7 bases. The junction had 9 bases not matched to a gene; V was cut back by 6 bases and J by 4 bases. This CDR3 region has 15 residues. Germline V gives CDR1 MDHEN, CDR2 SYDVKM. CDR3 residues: CASSLGTATNQPQHF. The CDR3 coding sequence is TGTGCCAGCAGCCTCGGGACAGCCACAAATCAGCCCCAGCATTTT.

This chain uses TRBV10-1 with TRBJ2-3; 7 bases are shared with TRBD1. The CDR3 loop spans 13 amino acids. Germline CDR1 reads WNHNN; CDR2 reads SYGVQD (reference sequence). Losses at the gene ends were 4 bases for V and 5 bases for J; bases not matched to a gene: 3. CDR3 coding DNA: TGCGCCAGCAGTGGACAGGGTAGAGATACGCAGTATTTT. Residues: CASSGQGRDTQYF.

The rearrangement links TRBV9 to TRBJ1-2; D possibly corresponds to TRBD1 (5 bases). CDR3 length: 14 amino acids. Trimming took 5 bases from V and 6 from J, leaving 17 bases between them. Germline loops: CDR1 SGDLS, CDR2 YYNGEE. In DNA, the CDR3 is TGTGCCAGCAGTCGTAGAGGGGTCTCCAATGGCTACACCTTC. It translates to CASSRRGVSNGYTF.

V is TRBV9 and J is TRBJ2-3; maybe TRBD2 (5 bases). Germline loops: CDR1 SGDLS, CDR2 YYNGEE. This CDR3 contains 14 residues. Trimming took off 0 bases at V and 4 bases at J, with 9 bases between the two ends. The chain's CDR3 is CASSVVPGSDTQYF. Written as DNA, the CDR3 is TGTGCCAGCAGCGTAGTCCCGGGATCAGATACGCAGTATTTT.

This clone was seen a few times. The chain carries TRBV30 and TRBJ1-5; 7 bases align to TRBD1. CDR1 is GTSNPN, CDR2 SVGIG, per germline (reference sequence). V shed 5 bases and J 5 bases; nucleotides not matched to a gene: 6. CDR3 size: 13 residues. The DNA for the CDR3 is TGTGCCTGGGGGGGACAGAAACATCAGCCCCAGCATTTT. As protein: CAWGGQKHQPQHF.

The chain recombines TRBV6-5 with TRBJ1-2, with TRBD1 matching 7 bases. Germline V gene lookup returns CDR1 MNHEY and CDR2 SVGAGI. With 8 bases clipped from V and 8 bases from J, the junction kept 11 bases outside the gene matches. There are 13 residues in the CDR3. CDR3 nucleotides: TGTGCCAGCGGCCGCGAGGGACAGTTAGGCTACACCTTC. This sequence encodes CASGREGQLGYTF.